A single sample gave rise to the 5 T cell receptor beta chains below, sequenced in a study of cytomegalovirus exposure and HLA in healthy donors. The repertoire was sequenced with immunoSEQ multiplex PCR; TCRdb's copy has only in-frame clones and lacks some. This sample carries around 74,000 clones, roughly 80% of them seen once, and the ten largest clones take less than 3%. Specimen: PBMCs. The receptors here all came from a man between 25 and 39 years old in good health and CMV-seronegative.

The table lists this clone with a count of one. J is TRBJ1-6 and V is TRBV15; D is unclear. The CDR3 runs 14 residues. CDR1 is LNHNV, CDR2 YYDKDF, per germline (reference sequence). V was shortened by 1 base and J by 6 bases, with 7 bases between the two germline ends. Here the CDR3 DNA reads TGTGCCACCAGCAGAGTGGCGGGTAATTCACCCCTCCACTTT. This gives the protein CATSRVAGNSPLHF.

This chain links TRBV5-1 with TRBJ2-3; tentative D call: TRBD2 (6 bases). The germline gives CDR1 SGHRS, CDR2 YFSETQ. Trimming left V 4 bases short and J 1 base short, with 13 bases between. The CDR3 has 15 amino acids. The CDR3 bases are TGCGCCAGCAGCCCCTCGGCGGGGCGCACAGATACGCAGTATTTT. Translating gives CASSPSAGRTDTQYF.

The rearrangement joins TRBV11-3 to TRBJ2-7; the D is unclear. In germline, CDR1 is SGHNT, CDR2 YENEEA. V lost 4 bases and J 2 bases, leaving 9 bases between the germline ends. CDR3 length equals 13 residues. CDR3 DNA: TGTGCCAGCAGCTCGGAGAGTCCCTACGAGCAGTACGTC. Its protein is CASSSESPYEQYV.

The genes are TRBV7-8 and TRBJ1-4; 12 bases align to TRBD1. Trimming took 6 bases from V and 7 from J; bases not matched to a gene: 21. The CDR3 is made up of 20 amino acids. The V gene's germline CDR1 is SGHVS and CDR2 FQNEAQ. The CDR3 region is CASRHSRDRGLEAGVEKLFF. DNA for the CDR3: TGTGCCAGCAGACACTCCCGGGACAGGGGGCTCGAGGCGGGAGTTGAAAAACTGTTTTTT.

The V call is TRBV27, the J call TRBJ1-2; D is unresolved. V shed 2 bases and J shed 4 bases, with 14 bases lying between them. The germline V gene has CDR1 MNHEY and CDR2 SMNVEV (reference sequence). This CDR3 is built from 15 residues. The CDR3 DNA is TGTGCCAGCAGTTTAATCGGCAGCGACCTCTATGGCTACACCTTC. It encodes CASSLIGSDLYGYTF.